This T cell receptor beta chain came from a study of blood T cell repertoires in COVID-19. Study-wide context: Italy, Spain and the United States were the sources of the convalescent and acute COVID-19 samples. T cells, B-cell-depleted T cells, or PBMCs provided the cDNA or gDNA that served as material.

V shed 0 bases and J 4 bases; nucleotides not matched to a gene: 5. This CDR3 region has 16 residues. Germline values: CDR1 SGHAT, CDR2 FQNNGV. This table comes from immunoSEQ multiplex PCR, and its TCRdb copy is limited to in-frame clones, with some not included. The sample holds around 140,000 clones, approximately 80% seen once. Material: peripheral blood. The origin of this receptor is an older woman with acute or convalescent COVID-19. The J gene is TRBJ2-7, the V gene TRBV11-2; 11 bases line up with TRBD2. The CDR3 spells CASSLDGLAGGYEQYF. CDR3 DNA sequence: TGTGCCAGCAGCTTAGATGGGCTAGCGGGAGGATACGAGCAGTACTTC.